This T cell receptor beta chain was obtained from a study of blood T cell repertoires in COVID-19. CDR1 is SQVTM, CDR2 ANQGSEA, per germline. The CDR3 extends over 18 amino acids. Trimming took 7 bases from V and 2 from J; bases not matched to a gene: 20. Libraries were prepared by immunoSEQ multiplex PCR; TCRdb keeps only in-frame clonotypes and omits some of them. The data contain some 180,000 clones, about 76% of them seen just once; the ten biggest clones take up 8.5% to 10%. This chain joins TRBV29-1 and TRBJ2-1, with 7 bases that match TRBD2. The origin of this receptor is a woman aged 45 to 65 with active or convalescent COVID-19. Sequencing was performed on peripheral blood. The CDR3 loop reads CSASAGRGRTPPYNEQFF. Here the CDR3 DNA reads TGCAGCGCGTCGGCAGGGAGGGGCCGGACCCCCCCCTACAATGAGCAGTTCTTC.